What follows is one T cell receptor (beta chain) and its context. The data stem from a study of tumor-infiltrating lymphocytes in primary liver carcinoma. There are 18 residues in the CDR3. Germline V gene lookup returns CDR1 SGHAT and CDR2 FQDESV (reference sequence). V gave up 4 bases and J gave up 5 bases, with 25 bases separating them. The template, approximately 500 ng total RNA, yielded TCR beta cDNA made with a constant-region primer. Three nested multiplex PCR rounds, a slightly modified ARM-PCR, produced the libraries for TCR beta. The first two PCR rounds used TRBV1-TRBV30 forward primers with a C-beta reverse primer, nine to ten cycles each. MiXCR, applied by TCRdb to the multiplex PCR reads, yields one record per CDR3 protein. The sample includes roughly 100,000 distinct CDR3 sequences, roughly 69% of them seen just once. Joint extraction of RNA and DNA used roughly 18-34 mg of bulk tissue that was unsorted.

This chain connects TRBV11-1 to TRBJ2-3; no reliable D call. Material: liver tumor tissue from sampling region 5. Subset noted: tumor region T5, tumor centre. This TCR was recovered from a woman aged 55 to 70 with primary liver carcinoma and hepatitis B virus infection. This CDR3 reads CASSSRTGLCSTIDTQYF. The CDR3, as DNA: TGTGCCAGCAGCTCACGGACCGGGCTCTGCTCTACCATAGATACGCAGTATTTT.